The next 2 T cell receptor beta chains were all read from a single sample in a study of blood T cell repertoires in COVID-19 (dated by TCRdb to the early 2020s). Library preparation employed the immunoSEQ multiplex PCR assay. Here the immuneACCESS table is served through TCRdb, limited to in-frame sequences with V and J called. Missing clones are a known gap in these copies; in checked studies unresolved V genes cover under half, and the rest lacks a known reason. The sample table records about 270,000 clones; 75% to 90% of these occur just once. Approximately 9% of the sample lies in the top ten. The sequenced sample was peripheral blood. These receptors originate from a human donor in a cohort sampled during active COVID-19.

This chain connects TRBV2 to TRBJ1-4; perhaps TRBD1 as D (5 bases). The germline gives CDR1 SNHLY, CDR2 FYNNEI. The ends were cut back, 4 bases at V and 2 bases at J, with 8 bases in the middle. This CDR3 is 14 amino acids long. CDR3 amino acids: CASSGGGTNEKLFF. CDR3 sequence (DNA): TGTGCCAGCAGTGGTGGGGGGACTAATGAAAAACTGTTTTTT. Full variable domain (missing parts from reference TRBV2 and TRBJ1-4): EPEVTQTPSHQVTQMGQEVILRCVPISNHLYFYWYRQILGQKVEFLVSFYNNEISEKSEIFDDQFSVERPDGSNFTLKIRSTKLEDSAMYFCASSGGGTNEKLFFGSGTQLSVL.

This chain uses TRBV6-1 with TRBJ1-1; 7 bases fit TRBD1. In germline, CDR1 is MNHNS, CDR2 SASEGT. This CDR3 is 16 amino acids long. V was clipped by 4 bases and J by 7 bases; unmatched bases: 15. The CDR3 spells CASSASRDSLGNEAFF. CDR3 DNA: TGTGCCAGCAGTGCGTCCCGGGACAGCCTAGGGAATGAAGCTTTCTTT.